One sample yielded the 17 T cell receptor beta chains listed below, sequenced in a study of control samples from healthy donors and cancer patients. The table came from immunoSEQ multiplex PCR; TCRdb's copy has only in-frame clones and leaves some out. In the table there are around 53,000 clones, 87% of which are singletons. The source material was PBMCs. These receptors were obtained from a man in his sixties with head and neck cancer.

The table lists this clone with a few counts. The chain has TRBV10-1 and TRBJ2-7; 7 bases line up with TRBD1. Germline CDR1 WNHNN, CDR2 SYGVQD (reference sequence). CDR3 length: 14 residues. Trimming removed 5 bases from V and 2 bases from J; junction bases left unmatched: 6. In DNA form, the CDR3 reads TGCGCCAGCAGTCAACAGGGGTCCCCCTACGAGCAGTACTTC. Residues: CASSQQGSPYEQYF.

V is TRBV30 and J is TRBJ2-3; 8 nucleotides align to TRBD1. The length of the CDR3 is 16 residues. Per the germline V gene, CDR1 is GTSNPN and CDR2 is SVGIG (reference sequence). Trimming removed 6 bases from V and 2 bases from J; junction bases left unmatched: 13. Here the CDR3 DNA reads TGTGCCTGCCCTGAAGGCAGGGGGCGCGACACAGATACGCAGTATTTT. Translating it yields CACPEGRGRDTDTQYF.

The chain combines TRBV5-5 with TRBJ1-1, with D possibly TRBD1 on 6 matching bases. The V and J ends lost 2 bases and 7 bases respectively, with 15 bases between them. This CDR3 spans 14 amino acids. In germline, CDR1 is SGHKS, CDR2 YYEKEE (reference sequence). The CDR3 reads CASSLNLGALEAFF. DNA of the CDR3: TGTGCCAGCAGCTTAAACTTGGGGGCCCTTGAAGCTTTCTTT.

This clone was counted between two and nine times. This chain uses TRBV5-1 with TRBJ1-1; D not certain. This CDR3 is 13 amino acids long. With 0 bases removed from V and 0 bases from J, the gap between germline ends came to 3 bases. Germline V gene sequence: CDR1 SGHRS, CDR2 YFSETQ. The CDR3 bases are TGCGCCAGCAGCTTGGAGATGAACACTGAAGCTTTCTTT. Residues: CASSLEMNTEAFF.

Only a few counts were recorded for this clone. This chain joins TRBV18 and TRBJ2-7; no clear D. With 4 bases removed from V and 5 bases from J, the gap between germline ends came to 12 bases. There are 13 residues in the CDR3. Germline V gives CDR1 KGHSH, CDR2 LQKENI. The CDR3 protein is CASSLHENHEQYF. In DNA, the CDR3 is TGTGCCAGCTCACTGCACGAGAACCACGAGCAGTACTTC.

CDR3 DNA: TGCGCCAGCAGCCAAGAGGGGGGACTAGCGGAGGCCTACGAGCAGTACTTC. This sequence encodes CASSQEGGLAEAYEQYF. The gene calls are TRBV4-3 and TRBJ2-7; TRBD2 matches 11 bases. This CDR3 is 17 amino acids long. The trim removed 0 bases at V and 2 bases at J, leaving 6 bases unmatched. Germline loops: CDR1 LGHNA, CDR2 YSLEER.

The chain couples TRBV4-3 to TRBJ2-2; D is uncertain. The V end lost 4 bases, the J end lost 6 bases, and 15 bases lay between the germline ends. CDR1 is LGHNA, CDR2 YSLEER, per germline. The CDR3 consists of 15 residues. The CDR3 protein is CASSPTLKWAGELFF. The CDR3, as DNA: TGCGCCAGCAGCCCGACACTCAAGTGGGCCGGGGAGCTGTTTTTT.

This sequence joins TRBV6-1 and TRBJ2-7; TRBD1 aligns across 9 bases. Germline V gene lookup returns CDR1 MNHNS and CDR2 SASEGT. This CDR3 has 16 amino acids. J lost 7 bases, V lost 1 base, and 11 bases had no gene match. This CDR3 is CASSEGWGTGNWEQYF. The CDR3 DNA is TGTGCCAGCAGTGAAGGGTGGGGGACAGGGAACTGGGAGCAGTACTTC.

This clone was counted once. In DNA, the CDR3 is TGTGCCAGCAGCCAAGAACCCGGACAGGTGGGGGAGCAGTACTTC. It specifies CASSQEPGQVGEQYF. This sequence joins TRBV4-2 and TRBJ2-7; 7 bases line up with TRBD1. Germline loops: CDR1 LGHNA, CDR2 YNFKEQ. CDR3 size: 15 residues. The ends lost 0 bases at V and 7 bases at J; junction bases unmatched: 9.

V is TRBV7-2 and J is TRBJ2-2; 12 bases line up with TRBD1. The CDR3 totals 14 residues. The junction had 2 bases not matched to a gene; V was cut back by 6 bases and J by 6 bases. Germline CDR1 SGHTA, CDR2 FQGNSA. CDR3 protein: CASRGTGGAGELFF. The CDR3 DNA reads as TGTGCCAGCAGGGGGACAGGGGGCGCCGGGGAGCTGTTTTTT.

The chain combines TRBV2 with TRBJ1-2; D is possibly TRBD1 (6 bases). Trimming removed 3 bases from V and 4 bases from J, with 15 bases in between. Germline CDR1 and CDR2: SNHLY and FYNNEI. There are 15 residues in the CDR3. The CDR3 region has the DNA TGTGCCAGCAGTGAGTTGGGGGCTCTTGGCTATGGCTACACCTTC. This encodes CASSELGALGYGYTF. The entire variable domain, with the rest obtained from reference TRBV2 and TRBJ1-2, is as follows: EPEVTQTPSHQVTQMGQEVILRCVPISNHLYFYWYRQILGQKVEFLVSFYNNEISEKSEIFDDQFSVERPDGSNFTLKIRSTKLEDSAMYFCASSELGALGYGYTFGSGTRLTVV.

V and J are TRBV7-2 and TRBJ1-1; D uncertain. CDR1 is SGHTA and CDR2 is FQGNSA in the germline V gene. This CDR3 comprises 14 residues. Trimming took off 2 bases at V and 6 bases at J, with 13 bases between the two ends. DNA of the CDR3: TGTGCCAGCAGCTTAATTGAGGGTAGCGCTGAAGCTTTCTTT. Translation: CASSLIEGSAEAFF.

The V and J genes are TRBV7-2 and TRBJ1-2; 9 bases map to TRBD1. CDR1 and CDR2 (germline): SGHTA, FQGNSA. The V segment lost 4 bases and the J segment 8 bases; nucleotides outside the gene matches: 8. The CDR3 spans 14 residues. CDR3 sequence reads: CASSSDTGGWGYTF. The CDR3 region has the DNA TGTGCCAGCAGCTCCGATACAGGGGGCTGGGGCTACACCTTC.

The chain recombines TRBV5-4 with TRBJ2-1, with D tentatively TRBD2 (6 bases). Germline V gives CDR1 SGHNT, CDR2 YYREEE (reference sequence). The CDR3 extends over 16 amino acids. The V end lost 4 bases, the J end lost 11 bases, and 25 bases lay between the germline ends. CDR3 sequence: CASSPSRLAPPLKQFF. CDR3 in DNA: TGTGCCAGCAGCCCCAGTCGGCTAGCGCCACCATTGAAGCAGTTCTTC.

The CDR3 DNA reads TGTGCCAGCAGCTTAGCGACAGGAGCTGGCTACACCTTC. Translation: CASSLATGAGYTF. The J gene is TRBJ1-2, the V gene TRBV7-9; D is perhaps TRBD1 (6 bases). V dropped 0 bases and J dropped 7 bases, with 9 bases sitting between them. The CDR3 sequence is 13 residues long. The germline gives CDR1 SEHNR, CDR2 FQNEAQ (reference sequence).

The rearrangement links TRBV20-1 to TRBJ2-1; D might be TRBD1 (6 bases). This CDR3 region has 11 residues. The germline V gene encodes CDR1 DFQATT and CDR2 SNEGSKA (reference sequence). V lost 5 bases and J lost 6, with 8 bases in between. The CDR3 reads CSAQGRNEQFF. The DNA of the CDR3 is TGCAGTGCTCAGGGGCGCAATGAGCAGTTCTTC.

This clone appeared once. The V gene is TRBV6-5, the J gene TRBJ1-4; D possibly corresponds to TRBD1 (5 bases). Trimming left V 0 bases short and J 7 bases short, with 15 bases between. CDR3 length equals 16 residues. Per the germline V gene, CDR1 is MNHEY and CDR2 is SVGAGI. CDR3 sequence reads: CASSYSIRRGSEKLFF. The CDR3 DNA is TGTGCCAGCAGTTACTCGATTAGGAGGGGTAGTGAAAAACTGTTTTTT.